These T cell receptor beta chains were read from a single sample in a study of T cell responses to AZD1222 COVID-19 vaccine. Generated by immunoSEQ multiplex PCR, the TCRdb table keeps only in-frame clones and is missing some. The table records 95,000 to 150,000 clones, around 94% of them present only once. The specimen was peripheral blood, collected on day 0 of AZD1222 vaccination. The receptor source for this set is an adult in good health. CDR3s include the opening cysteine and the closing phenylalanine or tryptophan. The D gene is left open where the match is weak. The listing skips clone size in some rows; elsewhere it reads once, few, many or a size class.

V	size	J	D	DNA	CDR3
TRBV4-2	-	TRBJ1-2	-	TGTGCCAGCAGCCAAGATTGGGGCCTTAGCGGCTATGGCTACACCTTC	CASSQDWGLSGYGYTF
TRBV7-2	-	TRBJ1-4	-	TGTGCCAGCAGCTTAGTGCCGACGACGGGAGCAACTAATGAAAAACTGTTTTTT	CASSLVPTTGATNEKLFF
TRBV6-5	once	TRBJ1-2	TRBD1	TGTGCCACTGTTGGGACAGGGTACTATGGCTACACCTTC	CATVGTGYYGYTF
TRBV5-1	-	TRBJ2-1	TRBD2	TGCGCCAGCAGCGATCGACTAGCGAACAATGAGCAGTTCTTC	CASSDRLANNEQFF
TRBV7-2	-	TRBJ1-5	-	TGTGCCAGCAGCTTAGTCGGGGGGCATAGTAATCAGCCCCAGCATTTT	CASSLVGGHSNQPQHF
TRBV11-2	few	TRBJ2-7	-	TGTGCCAGCAGCTTAGTGGGTGACGAGCAGTACTTC	CASSLVGDEQYF
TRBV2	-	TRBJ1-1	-	TGTGCCAGCAGTGAATTCATTGGAGCAGTCATGAACACTGAAGCTTTCTTT	CASSEFIGAVMNTEAFF
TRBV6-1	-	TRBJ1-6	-	TGTGCCAGCAGTGAATCTGGGGATTCACCCCTCCACTTT	CASSESGDSPLHF
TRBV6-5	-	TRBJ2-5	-	TGTGCCAGCAGTTATTGGGGCAGGCCTTACCAAGAGACCCAGTACTTC	CASSYWGRPYQETQYF
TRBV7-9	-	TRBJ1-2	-	TGTGCCAGCAGCCCGGGACACAGGGATGGCTACACCTTC	CASSPGHRDGYTF
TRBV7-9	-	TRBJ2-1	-	TGTGCCAGCAGCTTAGCCCTAGGGATAAATGAGCAGTTCTTC	CASSLALGINEQFF
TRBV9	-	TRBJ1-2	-	TGTGCCAGCAGCGTAGTCCCCGATGACTATGGCTACACCTTC	CASSVVPDDYGYTF
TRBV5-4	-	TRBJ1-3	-	TGTGCCAGCAGCTTGGGAGGGGCCCAAAGCTCTGGAAACACCATATATTTT	CASSLGGAQSSGNTIYF
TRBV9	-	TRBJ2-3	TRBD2	TGTGCCAGCAGCGGGACCGGGACTAGCGGTTCTAGCACAGATACGCAGTATTTT	CASSGTGTSGSSTDTQYF
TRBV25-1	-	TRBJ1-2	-	TGTGCCAGCAGTGCAACAGGGTTTAACTATGGCTACACCTTC	CASSATGFNYGYTF
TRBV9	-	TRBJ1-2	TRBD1	TGTGCCAGCAGCGAGACCGGGGACAGCCTCTCTAACTATGGCTACACCTTC	CASSETGDSLSNYGYTF
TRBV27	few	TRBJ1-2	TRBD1	TGTGCCGCCGCCGGGACAGGGCACTATGGCTACACCTTC	CAAAGTGHYGYTF
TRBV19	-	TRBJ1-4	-	TGTGCCAGTAGTATCGGGCCAACTAATGAAAAACTGTTTTTT	CASSIGPTNEKLFF
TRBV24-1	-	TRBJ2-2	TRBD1	TGTGCCACCAGTGCCAAGGGGGCTGGTACCGGGGAGCTGTTTTTT	CATSAKGAGTGELFF
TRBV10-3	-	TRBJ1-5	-	TGTGCCATCAGTGAGTCGATGAGGAATGAACCCCAGCATTTT	CAISESMRNEPQHF
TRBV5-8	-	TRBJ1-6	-	TGTGCCAGCAGCCCCTCCCCGACAGTCCGTTCACCCCTCCACTTT	CASSPSPTVRSPLHF
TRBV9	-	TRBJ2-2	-	TGTGCCAGCAGCGCCCGAGGGTCGGCCGGGGAGCTGTTTTTT	CASSARGSAGELFF
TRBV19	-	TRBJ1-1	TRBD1	TGTGCCAGTAGTCGGGACAGGGGATTATCCATGAACACTGAAGCTTTCTTT	CASSRDRGLSMNTEAFF
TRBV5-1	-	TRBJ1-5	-	TGCGCCAGCAGCTTGGCCGTCGGGACCCAGCATTTT	CASSLAVGTQHF
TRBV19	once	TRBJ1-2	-	TGTGCCAGTAGTATACCAGCCCTGTATGGCTACACCTTC	CASSIPALYGYTF